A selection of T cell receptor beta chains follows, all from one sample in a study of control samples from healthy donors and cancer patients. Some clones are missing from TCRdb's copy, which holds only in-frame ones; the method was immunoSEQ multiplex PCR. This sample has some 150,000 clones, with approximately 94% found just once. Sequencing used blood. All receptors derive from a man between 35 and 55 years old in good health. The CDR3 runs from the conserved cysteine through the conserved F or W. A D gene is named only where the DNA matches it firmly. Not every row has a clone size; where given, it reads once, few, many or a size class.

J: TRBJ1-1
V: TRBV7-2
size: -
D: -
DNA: TGTGCCAGCAGCTCGGGCCTGAACACTGAAGCTTTCTTT
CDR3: CASSSGLNTEAFF

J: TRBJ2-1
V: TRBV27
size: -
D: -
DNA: TGTGCCAGCAGTTTTTACCCCATACCAGGGACCTTTTTTGGTGAGCAGTTCTTC
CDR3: CASSFYPIPGTFFGEQFF

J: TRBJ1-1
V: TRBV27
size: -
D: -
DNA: TGTGCCAGCTACGGGCGAAGGGACACTGAAGCTTTCTTT
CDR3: CASYGRRDTEAFF

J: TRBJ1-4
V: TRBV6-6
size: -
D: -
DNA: TGTGCCAGCAGGCTCGATGGTAATGAAAAACTGTTTTTT
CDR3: CASRLDGNEKLFF

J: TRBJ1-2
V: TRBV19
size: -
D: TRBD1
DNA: TGTGCCAGTAGTAGAGGGCAGGGGGCGCGAACTAACTATGGCTACACCTTC
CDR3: CASSRGQGARTNYGYTF

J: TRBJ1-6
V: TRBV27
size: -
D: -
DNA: TGTGCCAGCAGTGAGGTTTTCGTCAATTCACCCCTCCACTTT
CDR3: CASSEVFVNSPLHF

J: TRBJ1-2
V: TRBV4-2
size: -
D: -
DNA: TGTGCCAGCAGCCAAGACCCGGACGGTGTAGGTGGCTACACCTTC
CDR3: CASSQDPDGVGGYTF

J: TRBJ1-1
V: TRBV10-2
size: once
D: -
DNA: TGCGCCAGCAGTGAGGGCGGGGTGACTGAAGCTTTCTTT
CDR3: CASSEGGVTEAFF

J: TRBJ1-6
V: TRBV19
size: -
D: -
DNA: TGTGCCAGTAGTATAGTCGGTAATTCACCCCTCCACTTT
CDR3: CASSIVGNSPLHF

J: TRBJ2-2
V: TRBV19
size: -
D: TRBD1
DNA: TGTGCCAGTAGTAGAGACAGGGGGCAGTGGGGCACCGGGGAGCTGTTTTTT
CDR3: CASSRDRGQWGTGELFF

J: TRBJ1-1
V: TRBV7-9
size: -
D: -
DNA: TGTGCCAGCAGCTTAGAGGCAGGGTGGAGGACTGAAGCTTTCTTT
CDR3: CASSLEAGWRTEAFF

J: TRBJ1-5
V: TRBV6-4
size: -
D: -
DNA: TGTGCCAGCACCCGGGGTCCCAGCAATCAGCCCCAGCATTTT
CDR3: CASTRGPSNQPQHF

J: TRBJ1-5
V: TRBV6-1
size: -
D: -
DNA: TGTGCCAGCAGTGAACAGGTCAATTATCCCCAGCATTTT
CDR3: CASSEQVNYPQHF

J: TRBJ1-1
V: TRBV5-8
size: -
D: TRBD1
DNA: TGTGCCAGCAGCTCAGGGACAGCAATGAACACTGAAGCTTTCTTT
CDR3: CASSSGTAMNTEAFF

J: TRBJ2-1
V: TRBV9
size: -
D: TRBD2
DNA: TGTGCCAGCAGCGAGGCTAGCGGCTACTACAATGAGCAGTTCTTC
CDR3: CASSEASGYYNEQFF

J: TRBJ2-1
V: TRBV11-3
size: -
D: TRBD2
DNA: TGTGCCAGCAGCTTAGATGGGGAAAGCGGGAGGGAGCAGTTCTTC
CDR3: CASSLDGESGREQFF

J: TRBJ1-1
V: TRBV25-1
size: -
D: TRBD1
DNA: TGTGCCAGCAGATCACAGGGGGCGGCTGAAGCTTTCTTT
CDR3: CASRSQGAAEAFF

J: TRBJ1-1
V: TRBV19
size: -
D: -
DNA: TGTGCCAGTAGTTCGACAGGTCGTCTCACTGAAGCTTTCTTT
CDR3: CASSSTGRLTEAFF

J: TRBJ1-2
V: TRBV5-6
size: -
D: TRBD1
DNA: TGTGCCAGCAGCCCAGGGGGGGCTTATGGCTACACCTTC
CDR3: CASSPGGAYGYTF

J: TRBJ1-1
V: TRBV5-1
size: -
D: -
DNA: TGCGCCAGCAGCCGCACAGGGACCACTGAAGCTTTCTTT
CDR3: CASSRTGTTEAFF

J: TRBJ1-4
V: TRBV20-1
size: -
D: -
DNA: TGCAGTGCTAGTAGACAGAATAATGAAAAACTGTTTTTT
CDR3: CSASRQNNEKLFF

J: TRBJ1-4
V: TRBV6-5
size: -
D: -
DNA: TGTGCCAGCAAAAGGACACCATCAGCTAATGAAAAACTGTTTTTT
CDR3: CASKRTPSANEKLFF

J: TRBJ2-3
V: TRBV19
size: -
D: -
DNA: TGTGCCAGTAGTATCCTCGGGGATACGCAGTATTTT
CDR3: CASSILGDTQYF

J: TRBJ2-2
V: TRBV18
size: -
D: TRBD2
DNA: TGTGCCAGCTCACCCTACTCACTAGCGGGGAAGAACACCGGGGAGCTGTTTTTT
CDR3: CASSPYSLAGKNTGELFF

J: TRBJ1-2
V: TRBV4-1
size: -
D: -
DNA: TGCGCCAGCAGCCCAATCACCAGGGTCCCCCTCCACTATGGCTACACCTTC
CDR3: CASSPITRVPLHYGYTF

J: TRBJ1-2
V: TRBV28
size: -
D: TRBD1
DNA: TGTGCCAGCAGTAACGGACAGGGCCGGGGCTATGGCTACACCTTC
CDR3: CASSNGQGRGYGYTF

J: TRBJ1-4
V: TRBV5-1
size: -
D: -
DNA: TGCGCCACCCAGGGTGCAACTAATGAAAAACTGTTTTTT
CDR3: CATQGATNEKLFF

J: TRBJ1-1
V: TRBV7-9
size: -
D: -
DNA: TGTGCCAGCAGCCCCAGGGTTACTGAAGCTTTCTTT
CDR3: CASSPRVTEAFF

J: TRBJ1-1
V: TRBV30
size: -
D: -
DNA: TGTGCCTGGAGTGTAGGGACTGAAGCTTTCTTT
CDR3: CAWSVGTEAFF

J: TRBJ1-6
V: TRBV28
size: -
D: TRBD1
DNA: TGTGCCAGCAGACCCGGGACAGGGAGGTCACCCCTCCACTTT
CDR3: CASRPGTGRSPLHF

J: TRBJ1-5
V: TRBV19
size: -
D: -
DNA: TGTGCCAGTAGTACAACAGGGAGGAGCAATCAGCCCCAGCATTTT
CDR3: CASSTTGRSNQPQHF

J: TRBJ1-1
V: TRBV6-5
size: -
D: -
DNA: TGTGCCAGCAGTCGGACAGCCATGAACACTGAAGCTTTCTTT
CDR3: CASSRTAMNTEAFF